This T cell receptor (beta chain) stems from a study of cytomegalovirus exposure and HLA in healthy donors. General study findings and limits: Accounts indicate the classifier identified cytomegalovirus status with strong specificity and sensitivity. Apart from CMV serostatus, no immune exposure information was available.

The donors gave bone marrow, and they were healthy. Despite likely unrecorded immune exposures, the donors were nominally healthy at the time of sampling. The CDR3 runs 13 residues. V lost 6 bases to trimming and J lost 4 bases, with 12 bases between them. Germline V CDR1 and CDR2: SGHTA, FQGNSA. The PCR had 60 Vbeta and 13 Jbeta primers. Here immunoSEQ multiplex PCR was the method, and the copy in TCRdb shows in-frame clones only, minus some. The sample shows fewer than 150,000 clones, around 80% of them seen only once. For this clone: Antigen unknown.

The gene calls are TRBV7-2 and TRBJ1-1; D remains unclear. This clonotype originated in a male donor in good health and CMV-seronegative. Sequencing was done on a sample of PBMCs. The CDR3 loop is CASRTDQATEAFF. Here the CDR3 DNA reads TGTGCCAGCAGAACGGATCAGGCCACTGAAGCTTTCTTT.